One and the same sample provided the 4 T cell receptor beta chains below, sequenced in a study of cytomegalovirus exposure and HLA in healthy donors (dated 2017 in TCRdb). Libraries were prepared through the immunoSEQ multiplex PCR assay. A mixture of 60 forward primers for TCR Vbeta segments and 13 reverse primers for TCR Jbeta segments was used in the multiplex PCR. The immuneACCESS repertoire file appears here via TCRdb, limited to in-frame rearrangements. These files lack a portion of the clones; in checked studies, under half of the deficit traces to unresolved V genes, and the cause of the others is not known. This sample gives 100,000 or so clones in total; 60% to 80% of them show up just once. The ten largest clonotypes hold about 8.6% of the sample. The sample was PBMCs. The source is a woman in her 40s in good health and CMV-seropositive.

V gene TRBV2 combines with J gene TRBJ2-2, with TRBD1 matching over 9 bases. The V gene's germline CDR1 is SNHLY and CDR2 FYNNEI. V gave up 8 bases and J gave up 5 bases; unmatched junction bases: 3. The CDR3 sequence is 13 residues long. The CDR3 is CASRDRETGELFF. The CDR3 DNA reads TGTGCCAGCCGGGACAGGGAAACCGGGGAGCTGTTTTTT.

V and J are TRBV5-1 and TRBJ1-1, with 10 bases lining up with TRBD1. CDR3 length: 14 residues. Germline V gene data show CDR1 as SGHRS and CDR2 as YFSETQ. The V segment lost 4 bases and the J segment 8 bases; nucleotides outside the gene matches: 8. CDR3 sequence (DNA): TGCGCCAGCAGCAGAGGGGACAGGGGTGCGGAAGCTTTCTTT. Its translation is CASSRGDRGAEAFF.

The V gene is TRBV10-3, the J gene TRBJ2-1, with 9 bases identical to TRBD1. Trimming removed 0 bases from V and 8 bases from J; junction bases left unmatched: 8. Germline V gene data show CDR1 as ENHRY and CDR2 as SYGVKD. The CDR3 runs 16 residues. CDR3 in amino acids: CAISESRDRVGDEQFF. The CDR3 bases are TGTGCCATCAGTGAGTCAAGGGACAGGGTGGGGGATGAGCAGTTCTTC.

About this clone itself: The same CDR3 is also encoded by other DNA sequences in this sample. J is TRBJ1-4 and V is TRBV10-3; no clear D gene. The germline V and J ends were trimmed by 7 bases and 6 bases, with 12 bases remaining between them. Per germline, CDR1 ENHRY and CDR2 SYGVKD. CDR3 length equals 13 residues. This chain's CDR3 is CAITGDIYEKLFF. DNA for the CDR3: TGTGCCATCACGGGAGATATTTATGAAAAACTGTTTTTT.